One T cell receptor beta chain is described in this entry. Germline V gene data show CDR1 as MNHEY and CDR2 as SVGAGI. This CDR3 contains 15 residues. Deletions cut 6 bases from V and 0 bases from J, with 14 bases between. These data are taken from a study of blood T cell repertoires in COVID-19. Generated by immunoSEQ multiplex PCR, the TCRdb table keeps only in-frame clones and is missing some. The table lists around 200,000 clones, approximately 90% of them singletons. This clonotype was sampled from a man in his fifties or sixties with acute or convalescent COVID-19. The rearrangement joins TRBV6-5 to TRBJ1-1; perhaps TRBD1 as D (5 bases). Specimen: peripheral blood. The CDR3 region has the DNA TGTGCCAGCAGCCTCCACAGGAGCATGAACACTGAAGCTTTCTTT. Its protein product is CASSLHRSMNTEAFF.